The TCR beta chain under discussion was sequenced for a study of T cells expressing NK-cell markers. The CDR3 totals 14 residues. Germline V CDR1 and CDR2: DFQATT, SNEGSKA (reference sequence). Libraries used 5'RACE template switching adding universal primer site and UMIs. After re-calling the 5' RACE reads, TCRdb lists one entry per CDR3 protein, DNA absent. This listing includes some 440,000 distinct CDR3 sequences. To note about this clonotype: Its antigen is unidentified.

Broader study findings: Similarly, these clonotypes led the CD3+CD56-NKG2C+ fraction as well in several donors.

This receptor was taken from a woman aged 45 to 65 in good health. Material: blood T cells: a sorted CD56 or NKG2C T cell subset, CD4+ or CD8+ T cells, or bulk PBMC T cells (not recorded which). V is TRBV20-1 and J is TRBJ1-1; the D call from TCRdb, TRBD1, cannot be confirmed without DNA. The CDR3 region is CSARRPGADTEAFF.